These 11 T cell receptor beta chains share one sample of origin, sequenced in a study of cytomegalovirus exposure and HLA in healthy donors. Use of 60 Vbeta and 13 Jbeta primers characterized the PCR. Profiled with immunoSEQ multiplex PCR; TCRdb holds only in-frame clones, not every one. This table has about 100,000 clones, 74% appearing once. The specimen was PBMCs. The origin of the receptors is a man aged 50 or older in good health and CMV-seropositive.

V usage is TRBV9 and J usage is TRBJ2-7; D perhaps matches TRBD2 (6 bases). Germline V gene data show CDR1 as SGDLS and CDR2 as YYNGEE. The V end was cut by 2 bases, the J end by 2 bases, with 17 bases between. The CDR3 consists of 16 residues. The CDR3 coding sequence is TGTGCCAGCAGCGTCGCGGGGTTCTCCGGCACCTACGAGCAGTACTTC. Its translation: CASSVAGFSGTYEQYF.

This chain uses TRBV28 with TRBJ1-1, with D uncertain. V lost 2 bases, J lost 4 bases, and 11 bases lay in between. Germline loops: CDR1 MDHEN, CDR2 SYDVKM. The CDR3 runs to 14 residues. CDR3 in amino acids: CASSLAAKLTEAFF. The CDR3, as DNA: TGTGCCAGCAGTTTAGCGGCCAAACTCACTGAAGCTTTCTTT. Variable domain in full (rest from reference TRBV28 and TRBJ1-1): DVKVTQSSRYLVKRTGEKVFLECVQDMDHENMFWYRQDPGLGLRLIYFSYDVKMKEKGDIPEGYSVSREKKERFSLILESASTNQTSMYLCASSLAAKLTEAFFGQGTRLTVV.

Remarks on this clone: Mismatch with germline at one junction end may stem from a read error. DNA of the CDR3: TGTACCAGCAGTGGACAGGGGAATGAGCAGTTCTTC. It specifies CTSSGQGNEQFF. The chain links TRBV6-6 to TRBJ2-1; 9 bases are a match to TRBD1. Germline assignment: CDR1 MNHNY and CDR2 SVGAGI (reference sequence). The CDR3 sequence is 12 residues long.

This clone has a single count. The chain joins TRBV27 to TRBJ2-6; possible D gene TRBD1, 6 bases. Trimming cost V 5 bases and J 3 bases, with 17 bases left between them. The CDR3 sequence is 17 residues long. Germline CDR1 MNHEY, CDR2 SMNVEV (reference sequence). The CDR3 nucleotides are TGTGCCAGCAGTCAACAGGGAGTGTTTGATGGGGCCAACGTCCTGACTTTC. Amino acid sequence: CASSQQGVFDGANVLTF. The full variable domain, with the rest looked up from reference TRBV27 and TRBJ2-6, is EAQVTQNPRYLITVTGKKLTVTCSQNMNHEYMSWYRQDPGLGLRQIYYSMNVEVTDKGDVPEGYKVSRKEKRNFPLILESPSPNQTSLYFCASSQQGVFDGANVLTFGAGSRLTVL.

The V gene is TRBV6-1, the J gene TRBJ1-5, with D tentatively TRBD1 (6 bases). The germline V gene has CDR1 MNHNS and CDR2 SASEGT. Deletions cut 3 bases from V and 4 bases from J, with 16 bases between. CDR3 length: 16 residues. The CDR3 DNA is TGTGCCAGCAGTGAGCAACCGGGACACCCAAATCAGCCCCAGCATTTT. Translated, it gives CASSEQPGHPNQPQHF.

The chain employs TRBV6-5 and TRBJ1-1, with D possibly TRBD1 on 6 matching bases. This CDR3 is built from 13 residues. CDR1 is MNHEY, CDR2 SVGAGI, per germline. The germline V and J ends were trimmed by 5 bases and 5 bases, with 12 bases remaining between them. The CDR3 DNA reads TGTGCCAGCAGTGTACAGGGCGGGACTGAAGCTTTCTTT. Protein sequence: CASSVQGGTEAFF.

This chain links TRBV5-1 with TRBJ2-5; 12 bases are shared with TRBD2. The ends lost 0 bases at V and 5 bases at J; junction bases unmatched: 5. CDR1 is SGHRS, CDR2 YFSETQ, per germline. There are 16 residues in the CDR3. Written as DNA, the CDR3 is TGCGCCAGCAGCTTGGCCTCTAGCGGGGGGGCGGAGACCCAGTACTTC. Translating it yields CASSLASSGGAETQYF.

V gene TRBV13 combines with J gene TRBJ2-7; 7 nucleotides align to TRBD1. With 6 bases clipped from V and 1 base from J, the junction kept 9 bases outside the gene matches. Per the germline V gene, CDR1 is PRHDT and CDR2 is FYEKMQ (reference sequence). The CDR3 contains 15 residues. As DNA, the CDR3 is TGTGCCAGCAGAGGACCCGGGACAGTGTCCTACGAGCAGTACTTC. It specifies CASRGPGTVSYEQYF.

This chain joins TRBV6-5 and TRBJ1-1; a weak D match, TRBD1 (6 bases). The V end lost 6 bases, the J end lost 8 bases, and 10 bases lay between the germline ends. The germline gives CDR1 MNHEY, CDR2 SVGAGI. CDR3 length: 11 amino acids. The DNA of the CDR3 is TGTGCCAGCAGGACAGGCGAAGAAGCTTTCTTT. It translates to CASRTGEEAFF.

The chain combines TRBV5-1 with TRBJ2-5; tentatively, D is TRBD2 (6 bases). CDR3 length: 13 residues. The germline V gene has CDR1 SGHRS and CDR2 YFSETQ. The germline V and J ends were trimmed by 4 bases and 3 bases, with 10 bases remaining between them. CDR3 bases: TGCGCCAGCAGCCCGGCGGGGAAAGAGACCCAGTACTTC. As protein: CASSPAGKETQYF.

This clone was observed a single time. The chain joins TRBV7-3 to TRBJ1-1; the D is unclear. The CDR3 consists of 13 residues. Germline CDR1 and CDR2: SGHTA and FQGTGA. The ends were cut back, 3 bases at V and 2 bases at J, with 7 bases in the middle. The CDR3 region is CASSFQDNTEAFF. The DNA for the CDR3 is TGTGCCAGCAGCTTCCAGGATAACACTGAAGCTTTCTTT.